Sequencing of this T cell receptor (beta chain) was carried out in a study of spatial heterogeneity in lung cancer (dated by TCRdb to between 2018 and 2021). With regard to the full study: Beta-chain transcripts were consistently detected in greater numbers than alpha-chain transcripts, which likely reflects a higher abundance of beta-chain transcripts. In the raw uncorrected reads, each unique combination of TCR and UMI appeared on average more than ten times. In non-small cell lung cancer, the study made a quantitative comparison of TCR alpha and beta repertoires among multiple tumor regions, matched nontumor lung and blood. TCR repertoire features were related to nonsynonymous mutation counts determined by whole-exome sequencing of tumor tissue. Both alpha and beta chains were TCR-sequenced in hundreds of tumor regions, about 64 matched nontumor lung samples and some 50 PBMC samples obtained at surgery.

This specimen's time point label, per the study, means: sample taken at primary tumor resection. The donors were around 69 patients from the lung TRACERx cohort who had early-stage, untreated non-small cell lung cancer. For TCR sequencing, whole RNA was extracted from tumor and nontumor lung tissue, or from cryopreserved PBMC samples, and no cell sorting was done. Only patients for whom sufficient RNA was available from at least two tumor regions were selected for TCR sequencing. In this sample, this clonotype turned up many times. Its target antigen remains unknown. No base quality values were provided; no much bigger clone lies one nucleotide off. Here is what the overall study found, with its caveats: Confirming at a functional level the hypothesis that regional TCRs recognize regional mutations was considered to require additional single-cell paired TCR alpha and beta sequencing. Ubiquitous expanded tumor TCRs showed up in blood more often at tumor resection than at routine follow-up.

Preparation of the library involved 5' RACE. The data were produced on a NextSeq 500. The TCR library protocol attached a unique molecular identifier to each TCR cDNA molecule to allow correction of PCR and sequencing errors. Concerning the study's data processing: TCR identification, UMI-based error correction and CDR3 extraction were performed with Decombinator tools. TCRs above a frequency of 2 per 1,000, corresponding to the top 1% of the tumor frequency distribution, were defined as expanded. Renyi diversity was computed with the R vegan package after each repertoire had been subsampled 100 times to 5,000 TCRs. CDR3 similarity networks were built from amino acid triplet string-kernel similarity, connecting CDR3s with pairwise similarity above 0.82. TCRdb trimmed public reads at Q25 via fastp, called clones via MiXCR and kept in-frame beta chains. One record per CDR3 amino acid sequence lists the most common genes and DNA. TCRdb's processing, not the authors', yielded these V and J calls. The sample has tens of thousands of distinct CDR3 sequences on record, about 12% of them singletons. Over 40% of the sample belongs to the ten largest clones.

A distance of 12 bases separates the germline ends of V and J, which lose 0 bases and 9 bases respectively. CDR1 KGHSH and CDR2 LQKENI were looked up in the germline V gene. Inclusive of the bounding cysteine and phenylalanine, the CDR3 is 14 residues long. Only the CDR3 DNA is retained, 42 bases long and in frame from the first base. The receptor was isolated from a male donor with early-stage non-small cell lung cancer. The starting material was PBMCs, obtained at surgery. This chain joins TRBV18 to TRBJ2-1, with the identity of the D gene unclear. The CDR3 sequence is CASSPPVHVGEQFF. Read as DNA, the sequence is TGTGCCAGCTCACCACCGGTGCATGTGGGTGAGCAGTTCTTC.